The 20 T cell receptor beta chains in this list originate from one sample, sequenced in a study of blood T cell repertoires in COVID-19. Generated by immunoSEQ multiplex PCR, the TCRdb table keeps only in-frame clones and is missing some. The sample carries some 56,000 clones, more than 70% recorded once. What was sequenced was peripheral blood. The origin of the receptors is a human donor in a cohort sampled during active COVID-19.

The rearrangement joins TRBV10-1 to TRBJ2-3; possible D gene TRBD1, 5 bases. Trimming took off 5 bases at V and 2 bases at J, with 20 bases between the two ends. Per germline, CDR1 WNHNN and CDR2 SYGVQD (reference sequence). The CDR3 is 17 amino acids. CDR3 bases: TGCGCCAGCAGTCCCGGTGGGGCACCTCCCTTCACAGATACGCAGTATTTT. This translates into CASSPGGAPPFTDTQYF.

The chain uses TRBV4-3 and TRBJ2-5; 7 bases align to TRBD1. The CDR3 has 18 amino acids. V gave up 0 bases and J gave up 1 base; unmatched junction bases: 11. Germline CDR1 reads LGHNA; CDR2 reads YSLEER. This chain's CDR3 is CASSQDLKGAAPQETQYF. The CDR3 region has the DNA TGCGCCAGCAGCCAAGATCTAAAGGGGGCCGCCCCCCAAGAGACCCAGTACTTC.

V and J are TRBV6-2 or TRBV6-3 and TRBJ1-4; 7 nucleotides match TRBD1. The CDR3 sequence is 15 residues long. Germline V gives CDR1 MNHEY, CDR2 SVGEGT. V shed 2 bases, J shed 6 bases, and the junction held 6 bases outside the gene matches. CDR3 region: CASSYVGTADEKLFF. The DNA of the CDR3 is TGTGCCAGCAGTTACGTCGGGACAGCAGATGAAAAACTGTTTTTT.

In nucleotides, the CDR3 is TGTGCCATCAGTGAGTCGGGACAGGGGGCGCGTGGCTACACCTTC. Translation gives CAISESGQGARGYTF. The chain uses TRBV10-3 and TRBJ1-2; 12 nucleotides line up with TRBD1. The CDR3 runs to 15 residues. The germline V gene encodes CDR1 ENHRY and CDR2 SYGVKD. V trimming: 0 bases; J trimming: 7 bases; junction bases outside the gene matches: 3.

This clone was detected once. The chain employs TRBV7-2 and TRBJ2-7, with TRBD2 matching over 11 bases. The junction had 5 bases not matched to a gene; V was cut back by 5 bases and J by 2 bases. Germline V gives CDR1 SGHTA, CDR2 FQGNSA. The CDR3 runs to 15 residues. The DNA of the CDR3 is TGTGCCAGCAGCGATAGCGGGGGGGGCGCCTACGAGCAGTACTTC. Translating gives CASSDSGGGAYEQYF.

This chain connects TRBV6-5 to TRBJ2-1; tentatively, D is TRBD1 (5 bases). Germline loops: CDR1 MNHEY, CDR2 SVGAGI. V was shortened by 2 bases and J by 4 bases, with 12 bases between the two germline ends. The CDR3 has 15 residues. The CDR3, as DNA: TGTGCCAGCAGTTACAGACAGCCTCTATACAATGAGCAGTTCTTC. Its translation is CASSYRQPLYNEQFF.

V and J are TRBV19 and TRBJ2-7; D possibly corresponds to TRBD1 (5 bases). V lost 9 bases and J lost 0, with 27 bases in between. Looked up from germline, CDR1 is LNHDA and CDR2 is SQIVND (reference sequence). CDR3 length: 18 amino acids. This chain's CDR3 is CARGLRLRDPHSSYEQYF. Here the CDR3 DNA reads TGTGCCAGGGGGCTTAGACTCAGGGATCCTCATTCCTCCTACGAGCAGTACTTC.

The CDR3 reads CASSLAGGLNTEAFF. The CDR3, as DNA: TGTGCCAGCAGCTTAGCGGGGGGGCTAAACACTGAAGCTTTCTTT. The chain has TRBV7-2 and TRBJ1-1; weak D call: TRBD1 (6 bases). With 0 bases removed from V and 2 bases from J, the gap between germline ends came to 10 bases. Per germline, CDR1 SGHTA and CDR2 FQGNSA. The CDR3 sequence is 15 residues long. The variable domain in full, completed from reference TRBV7-2 and TRBJ1-1, reads GAGVSQSPSNKVTEKGKDVELRCDPISGHTALYWYRQSLGQGLEFLIYFQGNSAPDKSGLPSDRFSAERTGGSVSTLTIQRTQQEDSAVYLCASSLAGGLNTEAFFGQGTRLTVV.

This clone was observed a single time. The CDR3 is CSVTTGTGGFNQPQHF. CDR3 sequence (DNA): TGCAGCGTTACCACGGGGACAGGGGGCTTCAATCAGCCCCAGCATTTT. This sequence joins TRBV29-1 and TRBJ1-5, with TRBD1 identical over 12 bases. V lost 5 bases, J lost 3 bases, and 8 bases stayed unmatched. Germline V gene data show CDR1 as SQVTM and CDR2 as ANQGSEA. The CDR3 is 16 amino acids. The full variable domain, completed using reference TRBV29-1 and TRBJ1-5, is SAVISQKPSRDICQRGTSLTIQCQVDSQVTMMFWYRQQPGQSLTLIATANQGSEATYESGFVIDKFPISRPNLTFSTLTVSNMSPEDSSIYLCSVTTGTGGFNQPQHFGDGTRLSIL.

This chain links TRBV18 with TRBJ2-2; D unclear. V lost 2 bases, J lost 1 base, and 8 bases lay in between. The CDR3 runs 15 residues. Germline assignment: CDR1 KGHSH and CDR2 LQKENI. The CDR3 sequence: CASSPSEGNTGELFF. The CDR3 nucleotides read TGTGCCAGCTCACCAAGCGAAGGGAACACCGGGGAGCTGTTTTTT.

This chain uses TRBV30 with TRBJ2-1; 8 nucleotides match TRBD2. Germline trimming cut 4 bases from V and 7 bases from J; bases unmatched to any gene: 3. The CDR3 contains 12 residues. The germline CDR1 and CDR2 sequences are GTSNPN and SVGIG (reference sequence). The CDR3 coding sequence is TGTGCCTGGACGCGGGGGGCGAATGAGCAGTTCTTC. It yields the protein CAWTRGANEQFF.

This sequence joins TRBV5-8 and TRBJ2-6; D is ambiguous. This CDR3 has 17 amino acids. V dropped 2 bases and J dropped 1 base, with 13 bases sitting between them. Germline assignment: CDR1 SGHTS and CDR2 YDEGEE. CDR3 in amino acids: CASSFPVVNSGANVLTF. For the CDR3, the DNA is TGTGCCAGCAGCTTCCCTGTAGTTAATTCTGGGGCCAACGTCCTGACTTTC.

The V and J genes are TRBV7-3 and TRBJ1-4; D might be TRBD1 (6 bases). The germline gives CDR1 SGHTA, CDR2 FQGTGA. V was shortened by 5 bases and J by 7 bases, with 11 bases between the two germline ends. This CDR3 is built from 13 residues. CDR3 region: CASSEQGGEKLFF. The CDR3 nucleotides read TGTGCCAGCAGCGAACAGGGCGGTGAAAAACTGTTTTTT.

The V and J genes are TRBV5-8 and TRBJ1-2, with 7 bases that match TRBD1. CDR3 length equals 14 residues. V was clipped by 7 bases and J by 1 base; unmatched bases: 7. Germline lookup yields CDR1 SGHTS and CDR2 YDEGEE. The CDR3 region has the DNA TGTGCCAGCGGACAGGAGGCCCTTAACTATGGCTACACCTTC. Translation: CASGQEALNYGYTF.

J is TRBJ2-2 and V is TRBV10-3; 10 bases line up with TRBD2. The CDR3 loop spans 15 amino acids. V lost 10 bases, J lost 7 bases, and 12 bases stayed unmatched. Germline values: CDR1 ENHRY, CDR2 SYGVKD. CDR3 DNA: TGTGCCACCTTACCCGAGCGGGGGGGGGACGGGGAGCTGTTTTTT. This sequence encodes CATLPERGGDGELFF.

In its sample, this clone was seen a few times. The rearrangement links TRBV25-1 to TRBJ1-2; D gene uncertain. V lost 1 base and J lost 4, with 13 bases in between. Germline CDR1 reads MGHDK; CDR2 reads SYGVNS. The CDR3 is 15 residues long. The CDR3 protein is CASSEFGREGYGYTF. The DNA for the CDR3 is TGTGCCAGCAGTGAATTTGGCAGAGAGGGCTATGGCTACACCTTC.

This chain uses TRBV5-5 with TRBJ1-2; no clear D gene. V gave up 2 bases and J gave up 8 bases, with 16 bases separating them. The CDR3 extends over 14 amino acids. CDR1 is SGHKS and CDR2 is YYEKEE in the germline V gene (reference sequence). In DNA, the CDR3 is TGTGCCAGCAGCTTCCGGACGCCCGAGGGCGGCTACACCTTC. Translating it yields CASSFRTPEGGYTF.

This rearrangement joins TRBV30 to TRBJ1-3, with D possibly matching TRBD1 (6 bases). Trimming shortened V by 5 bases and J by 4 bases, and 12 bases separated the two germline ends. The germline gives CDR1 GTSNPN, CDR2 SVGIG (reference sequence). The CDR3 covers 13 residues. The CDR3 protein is CAWETGTGNTIYF. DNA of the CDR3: TGTGCCTGGGAAACAGGGACGGGAAACACCATATATTTT.

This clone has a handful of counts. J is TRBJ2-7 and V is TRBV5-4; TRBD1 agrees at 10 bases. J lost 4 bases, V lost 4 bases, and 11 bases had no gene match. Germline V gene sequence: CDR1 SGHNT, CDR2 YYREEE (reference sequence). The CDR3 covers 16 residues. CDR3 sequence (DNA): TGTGCCAGCAGCAAGTCAAGACAGGGGGCTCGGTACGAGCAGTACTTC. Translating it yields CASSKSRQGARYEQYF.

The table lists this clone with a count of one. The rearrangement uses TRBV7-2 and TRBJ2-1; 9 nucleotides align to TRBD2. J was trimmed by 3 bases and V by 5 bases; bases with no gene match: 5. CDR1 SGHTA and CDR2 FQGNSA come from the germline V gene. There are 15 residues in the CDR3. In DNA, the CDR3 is TGTGCCAGCAGCCCTGCGGGGGGGCTCTACAATGAGCAGTTCTTC. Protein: CASSPAGGLYNEQFF.